Shown below are 7 T cell receptor beta chains from a single sample sequenced in a study of blood T cell repertoires in COVID-19. Here immunoSEQ multiplex PCR was the method, and the copy in TCRdb shows in-frame clones only, minus some. The table includes 190,000 or so clones, approximately 84% detected once. Sequencing input: peripheral blood. Every receptor here comes from a human donor with acute or convalescent COVID-19. The donor label of this sample is uncertain.

The rearrangement joins TRBV9 to TRBJ2-1; TRBD2 matches 12 bases. CDR1 is SGDLS and CDR2 is YYNGEE in the germline V gene. The CDR3 runs 17 residues. J lost 1 base, V lost 6 bases, and 8 bases had no gene match. In DNA form, the CDR3 reads TGTGCCAGCACCAGGACTAGCGGGGAGGGGTCCTACAATGAGCAGTTCTTC. Its translation: CASTRTSGEGSYNEQFF.

The chain employs TRBV25-1 and TRBJ2-1; possible D gene TRBD2, 5 bases. The CDR3 loop spans 15 amino acids. With 3 bases removed from V and 0 bases from J, the gap between germline ends came to 9 bases. Germline-derived CDR1 and CDR2 are MGHDK and SYGVNS. CDR3 sequence reads: CASSDSVSSYNEQFF. The CDR3 bases are TGTGCCAGCAGTGATAGCGTGAGCTCCTACAATGAGCAGTTCTTC.

The chain uses TRBV5-1 and TRBJ2-7; weak D call: TRBD1 (5 bases). The CDR3 totals 12 residues. Trimming cost V 4 bases and J 6 bases, with 11 bases left between them. Germline CDR1 is SGHRS and CDR2 is YFSETQ. The CDR3 DNA reads as TGCGCCAGCAGCCCGGTTGGGGCCGAGCAGTACTTC. It specifies CASSPVGAEQYF.

In its sample, this clone was seen a few times. The J gene is TRBJ1-2, the V gene TRBV21-1; the table gives TRBD1 as D, unverified against the DNA. TRBV21-1 counts as a pseudogene. The CDR3 sequence is 14 residues long. CDR3 in DNA: TGTGCCAGCAGCAAACGGACAAGGTGGGATGGCTACACCTTC. Protein sequence: CASSKRTRWDGYTF.

This chain connects TRBV11-2 to TRBJ2-3; D gene unclear. The V gene's germline CDR1 is SGHAT and CDR2 FQNNGV. The CDR3 is 16 residues long. V was pared by 4 bases and J by 0 bases, with 14 bases between. CDR3 loop: CASSSVGGPSTDTQYF. CDR3 bases: TGTGCCAGCAGCTCGGTCGGCGGCCCTAGCACAGATACGCAGTATTTT.

The chain links TRBV5-8 to TRBJ2-3, with 7 positions matching TRBD2. The CDR3 runs to 15 residues. After removal of 0 bases from V and 6 bases from J, the junction contained 7 bases not matched to a gene. Germline V gene lookup returns CDR1 SGHTS and CDR2 YDEGEE. The CDR3 coding sequence is TGTGCCAGCAGCTTGGTTGGGAGGGCCGTGGATACGCAGTATTTT. The encoded protein is CASSLVGRAVDTQYF.

The rearrangement joins TRBV30 to TRBJ1-6; possibly TRBD1 for D (6 bases). Trimming shortened V by 4 bases and J by 2 bases, and 9 bases separated the two germline ends. Germline lookup yields CDR1 GTSNPN and CDR2 SVGIG (reference sequence). CDR3 length: 14 amino acids. The CDR3 DNA reads as TGTGCCTGGAACAGGGTGACCTATAATTCACCCCTCCACTTT. Its protein product is CAWNRVTYNSPLHF.